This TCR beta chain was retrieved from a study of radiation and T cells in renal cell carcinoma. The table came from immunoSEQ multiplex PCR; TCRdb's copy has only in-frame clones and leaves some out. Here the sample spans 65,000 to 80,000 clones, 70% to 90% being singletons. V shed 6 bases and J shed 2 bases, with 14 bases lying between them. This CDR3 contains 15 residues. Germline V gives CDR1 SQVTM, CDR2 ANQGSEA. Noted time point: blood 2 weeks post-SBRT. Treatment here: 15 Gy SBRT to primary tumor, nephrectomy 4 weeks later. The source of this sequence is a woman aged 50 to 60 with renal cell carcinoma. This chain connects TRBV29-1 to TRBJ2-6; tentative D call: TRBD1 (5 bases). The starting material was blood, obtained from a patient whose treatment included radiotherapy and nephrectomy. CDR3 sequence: CSVQPGSPGANVLTF. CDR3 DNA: TGCAGCGTGCAACCAGGGTCCCCTGGGGCCAACGTCCTGACTTTC. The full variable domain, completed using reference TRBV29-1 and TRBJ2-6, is SAVISQKPSRDICQRGTSLTIQCQVDSQVTMMFWYRQQPGQSLTLIATANQGSEATYESGFVIDKFPISRPNLTFSTLTVSNMSPEDSSIYLCSVQPGSPGANVLTFGAGSRLTVL.